Included here is one TCR beta chain sequence, with context. The target of this receptor is not known. No per-base quality is available; no much larger clone lies one base away. The data derive from a study of blood T cell repertoires in COVID-19 (dated by TCRdb to 2019 to 2021). In the study overall: The collaborator samples originated in the United States, Italy and Spain and spanned the acute and convalescent phases of COVID-19. The material from the prospective study consisted of cDNA or gDNA derived from T cells, B-cell-depleted T cells, or PBMCs. Deeply sampled blood TCRbeta repertoires from subjects exposed to, actively infected with, or recovered from COVID-19 were included in the dataset. A freely available public database, intended as a resource for researchers studying the immune response to SARS-CoV-2, is where the repertoires were released. Samples came from the ongoing ImmuneRACE study (first 160 participants) plus 1,254 subjects from 6 global collaborators. A de-identified subject ID, COVID-19 status, age in years and sex were almost always included in the sample metadata. Where HLA class I and class II types were available, the types were taken from metadata supplied by the sample provider, not from assay-based typing.

TCRbeta CDR3 regions were amplified from genomic DNA by means of the immunoSEQ Assay, a bias-controlled multiplex PCR. Regarding the original processing steps: Nucleated cell counts per sample were estimated from amplification of reference gene primers within the assay. Sequence reads were collapsed and filtered to measure the absolute abundance of every unique TCRbeta CDR3 rearrangement. For each sample, productive Simpson clonality was calculated as the square root of Simpson's diversity index across productive rearrangements. The clones in this table, taken by TCRdb from immuneACCESS, are in-frame only. Not every clone is retained; where verified, under half of the shortfall comes from an unresolved V gene, and the cause of the rest is unknown. That table gives V, J and clone size, and the DNA gave D and trimming. The sample contains 400,000 or so clones, 90% of them found a single time. The top ten constitute approximately 0.55% of the sample.

General conclusions and limits of the study: The amount of clinical and demographic metadata varied by source and participant and was provided uncurated.

In the prospective study, participants were roughly 18 to 89 years old, resided in 20 to 30 geographic areas of the United States, and were enrolled through a virtual design. To assign participants to cohorts, the prospective study relied on clinical history that participants themselves reported in a screening survey and a study questionnaire. ImmuneRACE Cohort 3 recovered participants were defined by two consecutive negative NP/OP PCR tests, healthcare professional clearance, or symptom resolution. Mobile phlebotomists in the prospective study collected whole blood, serum and a nasopharyngeal or oropharyngeal swab from every participant. Over a roughly 2-month period, participants in the prospective study had the option of providing additional blood draws and questionnaires. Before DNA extraction, blood samples from the prospective study were shipped at room temperature or frozen. As encoded in the germline V gene, CDR1 is MDHEN while CDR2 is SYDVKM. Trimming at the junction amounts to 3 bases on V and 2 bases on J, and the germline ends lie 16 bases apart. From the cysteine through the phenylalanine, the CDR3 covers 16 amino acids. Only the CDR3 DNA is retained, 48 bases long and in frame from the first base.

Sequencing was done on a sample of PBMCs or T cells enriched from blood (not recorded which). This clonotype was sampled from a man between 18 and 29 years old who had recovered from COVID-19. The rearranged segments are TRBV28 and TRBJ1-2; too little of a D gene remains to name it. The CDR3 in this case is CASSFPLGQANYGYTF. The DNA sequence is as follows: TGTGCCAGCAGTTTTCCCCTCGGTCAGGCCAACTATGGCTACACCTTC.